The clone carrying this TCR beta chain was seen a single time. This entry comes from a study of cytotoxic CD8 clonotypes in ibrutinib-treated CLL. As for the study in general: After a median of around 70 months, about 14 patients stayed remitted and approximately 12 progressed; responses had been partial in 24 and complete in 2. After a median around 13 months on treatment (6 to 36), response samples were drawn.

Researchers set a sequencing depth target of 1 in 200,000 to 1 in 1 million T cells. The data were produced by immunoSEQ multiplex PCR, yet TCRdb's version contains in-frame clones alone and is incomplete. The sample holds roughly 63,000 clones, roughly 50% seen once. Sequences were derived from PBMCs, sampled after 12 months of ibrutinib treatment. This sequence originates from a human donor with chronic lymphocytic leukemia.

This chain's CDR3 is CASTARWRGGTGELFF. The CDR3 DNA is TGTGCCAGCACCGCTAGGTGGCGGGGGGGCACCGGGGAGCTGTTTTTT. The chain uses TRBV5-6 and TRBJ2-2; 9 nucleotides agree with TRBD2. The germline CDR1 and CDR2 sequences are SGHDT and YYEEEE. The junction had 10 bases not matched to a gene; V was cut back by 6 bases and J by 4 bases. This CDR3 has 16 amino acids.